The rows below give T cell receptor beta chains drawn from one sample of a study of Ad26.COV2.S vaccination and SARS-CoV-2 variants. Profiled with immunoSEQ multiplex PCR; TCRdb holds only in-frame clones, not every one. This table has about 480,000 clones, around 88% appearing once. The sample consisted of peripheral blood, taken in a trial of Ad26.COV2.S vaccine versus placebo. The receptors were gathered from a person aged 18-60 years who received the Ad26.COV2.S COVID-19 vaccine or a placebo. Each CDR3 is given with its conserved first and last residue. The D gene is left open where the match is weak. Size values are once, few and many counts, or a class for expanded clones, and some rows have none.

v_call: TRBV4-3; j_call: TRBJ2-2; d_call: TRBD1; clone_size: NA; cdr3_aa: CASSHDRAGELFF; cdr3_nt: TGCGCCAGCAGCCACGACAGGGCCGGGGAGCTGTTTTTT
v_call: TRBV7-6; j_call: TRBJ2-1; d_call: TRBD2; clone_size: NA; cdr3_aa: CASSPYRASGRAYNEQFF; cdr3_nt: TGTGCCAGCAGCCCATATCGGGCTAGCGGGAGGGCCTACAATGAGCAGTTCTTC
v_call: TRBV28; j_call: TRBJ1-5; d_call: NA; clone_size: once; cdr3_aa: CASSLRGGGQPQHF; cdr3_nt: TGTGCCAGCAGTTTAAGGGGAGGCGGTCAGCCCCAGCATTTT
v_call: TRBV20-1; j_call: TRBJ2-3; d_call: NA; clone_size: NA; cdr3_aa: CSASFIGPSTDTQYF; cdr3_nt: TGCAGTGCTAGTTTTATCGGGCCATCCACAGATACGCAGTATTTT
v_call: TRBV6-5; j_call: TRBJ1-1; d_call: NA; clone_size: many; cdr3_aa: CASSYAGVRTEAFF; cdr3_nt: TGTGCCAGCAGTTATGCAGGGGTAAGAACTGAAGCTTTCTTT
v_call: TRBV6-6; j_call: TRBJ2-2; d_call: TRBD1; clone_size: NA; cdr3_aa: CASRRTGPTGELFF; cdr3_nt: TGTGCCAGCAGAAGGACAGGCCCCACCGGGGAGCTGTTTTTT
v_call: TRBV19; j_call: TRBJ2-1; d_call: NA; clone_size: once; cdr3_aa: CASSIGIFQGVQFF; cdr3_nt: TGTGCCAGTAGTATAGGTATTTTTCAGGGAGTGCAGTTCTTC
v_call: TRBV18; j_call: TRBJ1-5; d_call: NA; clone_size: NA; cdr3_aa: CASSKGGDQPQHF; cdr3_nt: TGTGCCAGCTCCAAAGGGGGGGATCAGCCCCAGCATTTT
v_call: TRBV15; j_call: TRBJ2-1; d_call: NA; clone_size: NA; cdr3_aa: CATSRDSPENNEQFF; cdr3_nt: TGTGCCACCAGCAGAGATTCCCCGGAGAACAATGAGCAGTTCTTC
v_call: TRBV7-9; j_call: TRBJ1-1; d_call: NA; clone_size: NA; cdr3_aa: CASSLAGQTEAFF; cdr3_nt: TGTGCCAGCAGCTTAGCCGGACAGACTGAAGCTTTCTTT
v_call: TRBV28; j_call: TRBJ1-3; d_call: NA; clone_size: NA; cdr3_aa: CASSSLLSGFGNTIYF; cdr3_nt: TGTGCCAGCAGTTCCCTACTATCAGGGTTTGGAAACACCATATATTTT
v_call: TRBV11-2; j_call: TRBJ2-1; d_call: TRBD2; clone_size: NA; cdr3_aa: CASSLELAGAYEQFF; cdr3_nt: TGTGCCAGCAGCTTAGAACTAGCGGGAGCTTATGAGCAGTTCTTC
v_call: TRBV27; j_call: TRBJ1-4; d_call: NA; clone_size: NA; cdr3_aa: CASSLSVEGQLFF; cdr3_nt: TGTGCCAGCAGTTTATCCGTCGAGGGGCAACTGTTTTTT
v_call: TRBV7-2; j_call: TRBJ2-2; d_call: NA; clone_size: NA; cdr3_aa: CASSRLRGELFF; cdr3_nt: TGTGCCAGCAGTCGGCTGAGGGGGGAGCTGTTTTTT
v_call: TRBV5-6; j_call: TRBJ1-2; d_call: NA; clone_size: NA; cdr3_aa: CASSLGGGGGYTF; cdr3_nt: TGTGCCAGCAGCTTGGGAGGGGGTGGTGGCTACACCTTC
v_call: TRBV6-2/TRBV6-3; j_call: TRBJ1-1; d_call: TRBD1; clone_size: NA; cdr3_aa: CASSYSTGGNEAFF; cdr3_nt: TGTGCCAGCAGTTACTCAACAGGGGGCAATGAAGCTTTCTTT
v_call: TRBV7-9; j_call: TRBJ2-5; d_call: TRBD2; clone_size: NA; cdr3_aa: CASSPGWASGGIQETQYF; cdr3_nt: TGTGCCAGCAGCCCCGGATGGGCTAGCGGGGGGATACAAGAGACCCAGTACTTC
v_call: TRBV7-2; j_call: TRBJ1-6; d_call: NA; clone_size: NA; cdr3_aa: CASADSSSYNSPLHF; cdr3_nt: TGTGCCAGCGCGGACAGTAGCTCCTATAATTCACCCCTCCACTTT
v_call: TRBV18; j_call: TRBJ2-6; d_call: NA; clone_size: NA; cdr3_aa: CASSPHTPTFGQSGANVLTF; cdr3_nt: TGTGCCAGCTCACCTCACACCCCCACCTTCGGACAATCTGGGGCCAACGTCCTGACTTTC
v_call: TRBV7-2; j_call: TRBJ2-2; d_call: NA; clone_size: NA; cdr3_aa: CASSFQGPDWRGELFF; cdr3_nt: TGTGCCAGCAGCTTTCAGGGGCCGGATTGGCGCGGGGAGCTGTTTTTT
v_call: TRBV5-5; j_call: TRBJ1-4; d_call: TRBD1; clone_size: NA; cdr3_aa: CASSPRGQSNEKLFF; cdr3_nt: TGTGCCAGCAGCCCCCGGGGACAGAGTAATGAAAAACTGTTTTTT
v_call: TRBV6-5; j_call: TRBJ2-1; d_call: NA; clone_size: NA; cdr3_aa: CASSYYRTTNEQFF; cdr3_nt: TGTGCCAGCAGTTACTATAGGACCACCAATGAGCAGTTCTTC
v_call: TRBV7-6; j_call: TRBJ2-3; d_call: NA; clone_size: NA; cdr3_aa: CASSLVLADTQYF; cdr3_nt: TGTGCCAGCAGCTTAGTTTTGGCAGATACGCAGTATTTT
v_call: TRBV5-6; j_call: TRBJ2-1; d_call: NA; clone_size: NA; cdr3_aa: CASSPPRLTAGEQFF; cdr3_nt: TGTGCCAGCAGCCCCCCCCGGCTCACCGCCGGTGAGCAGTTCTTC
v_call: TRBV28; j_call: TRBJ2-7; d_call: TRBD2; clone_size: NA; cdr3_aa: CASSWVSGNYEQYF; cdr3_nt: TGTGCCAGCAGTTGGGTTAGCGGGAATTACGAGCAGTACTTC
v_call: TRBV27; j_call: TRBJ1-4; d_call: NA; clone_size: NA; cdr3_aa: CASSLLGPGRATNEKLFF; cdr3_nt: TGTGCCAGCAGTTTATTGGGGCCTGGACGTGCGACTAATGAAAAACTGTTTTTT
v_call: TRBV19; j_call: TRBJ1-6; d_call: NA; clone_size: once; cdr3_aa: CASSQRGPNSPLHF; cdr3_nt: TGTGCCAGTAGTCAGCGGGGCCCAAATTCACCCCTCCACTTT
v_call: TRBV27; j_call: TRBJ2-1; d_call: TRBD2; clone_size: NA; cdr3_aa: CASSGGTWGDGREQFF; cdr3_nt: TGTGCCAGCAGCGGGGGGACTTGGGGCGACGGGCGTGAGCAGTTCTTC
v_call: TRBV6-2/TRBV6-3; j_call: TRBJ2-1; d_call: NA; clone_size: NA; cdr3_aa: CASSPLGAQPGRQARYNEQFF; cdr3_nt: TGTGCCAGCAGTCCCTTAGGGGCACAACCAGGGAGGCAGGCACGCTACAATGAGCAGTTCTTC
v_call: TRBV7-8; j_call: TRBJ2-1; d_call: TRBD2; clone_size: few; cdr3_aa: CASSFSGSSNEQFF; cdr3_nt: TGTGCCAGCAGCTTCAGCGGGAGTTCGAATGAGCAGTTCTTC
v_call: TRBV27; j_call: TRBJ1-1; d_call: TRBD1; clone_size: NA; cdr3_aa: CASSLVPPGRTGGPNTEAFF; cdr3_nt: TGTGCCAGCAGTTTAGTACCCCCGGGCCGGACAGGGGGCCCGAACACTGAAGCTTTCTTT
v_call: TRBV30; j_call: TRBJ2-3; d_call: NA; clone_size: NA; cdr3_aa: CAWSHKTGSTDTQYF; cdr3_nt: TGTGCCTGGAGTCACAAGACAGGTAGCACAGATACGCAGTATTTT
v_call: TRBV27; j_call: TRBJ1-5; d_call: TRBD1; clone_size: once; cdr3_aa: CASSPQGQGSQPQHF; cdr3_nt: TGTGCCAGCAGTCCCCAGGGACAGGGAAGTCAGCCCCAGCATTTT
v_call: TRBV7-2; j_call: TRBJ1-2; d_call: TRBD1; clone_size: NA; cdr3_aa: CASSLRDRDYGYTF; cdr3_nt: TGTGCCAGCAGCTTACGGGACAGGGACTATGGCTACACCTTC
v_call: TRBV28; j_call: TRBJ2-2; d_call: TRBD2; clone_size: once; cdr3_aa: CASSLWGREAGELFF; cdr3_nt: TGTGCCAGCAGTTTATGGGGTCGGGAGGCCGGGGAGCTGTTTTTT
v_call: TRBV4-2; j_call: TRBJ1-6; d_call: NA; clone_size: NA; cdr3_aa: CASSQGNRGSYNSPLHF; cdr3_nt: TGTGCCAGCAGCCAAGGGAACAGAGGCTCCTATAATTCACCCCTCCACTTT
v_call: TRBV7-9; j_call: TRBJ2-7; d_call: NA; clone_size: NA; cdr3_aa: CASSLDGSYEQYF; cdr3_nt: TGTGCCAGCAGCTTGGACGGATCCTACGAGCAGTACTTC
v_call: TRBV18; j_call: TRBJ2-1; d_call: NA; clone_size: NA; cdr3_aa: CASSPAGRRNEQFF; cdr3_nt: TGTGCCAGCTCACCAGCAGGGCGTCGCAATGAGCAGTTCTTC
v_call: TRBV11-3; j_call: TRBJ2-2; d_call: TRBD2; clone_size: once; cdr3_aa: CASSLLAGVRTGELFF; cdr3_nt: TGTGCCAGCAGCTTACTAGCGGGAGTAAGGACCGGGGAGCTGTTTTTT
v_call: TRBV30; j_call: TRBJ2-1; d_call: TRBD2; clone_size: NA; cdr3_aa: CAWSVGLAGGRTALF; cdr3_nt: TGTGCCTGGAGTGTTGGGTTAGCGGGAGGGCGTACGGCTCTCTTC
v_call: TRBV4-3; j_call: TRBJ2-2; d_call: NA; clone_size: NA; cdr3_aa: CASSQEFRVDTGELFF; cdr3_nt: TGCGCCAGCAGCCAAGAGTTCAGGGTGGACACCGGGGAGCTGTTTTTT
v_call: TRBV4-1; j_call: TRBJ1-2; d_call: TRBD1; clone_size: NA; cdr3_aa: CASSQDIPGGTGGGYTF; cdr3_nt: TGCGCCAGCAGCCAAGATATTCCAGGCGGGACAGGGGGTGGCTACACCTTC
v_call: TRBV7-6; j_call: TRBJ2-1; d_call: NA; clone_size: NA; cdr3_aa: CASSFQDYPPPDEQFF; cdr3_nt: TGTGCCAGCAGCTTCCAGGACTACCCTCCGCCGGATGAGCAGTTCTTC
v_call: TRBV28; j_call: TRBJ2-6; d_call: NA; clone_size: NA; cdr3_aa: CASSLSPGSGANVLTF; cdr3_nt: TGTGCCAGCAGTTTATCCCCAGGGAGTGGGGCCAACGTCCTGACTTTC
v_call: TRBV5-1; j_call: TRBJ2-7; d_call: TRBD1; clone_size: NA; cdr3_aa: CASSPHLGTGGYEQYF; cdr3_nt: TGCGCCAGCAGCCCCCATCTTGGGACAGGGGGCTACGAGCAGTACTTC
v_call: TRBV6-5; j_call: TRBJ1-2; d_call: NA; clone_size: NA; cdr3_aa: CASSLTGNYGYTF; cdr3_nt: TGTGCCAGCAGTTTGACAGGAAACTATGGCTACACCTTC
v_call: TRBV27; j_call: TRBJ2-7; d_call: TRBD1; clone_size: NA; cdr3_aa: CASTDRGSLRQYF; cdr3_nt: TGTGCCAGCACGGACAGGGGGAGCCTCCGGCAGTACTTC
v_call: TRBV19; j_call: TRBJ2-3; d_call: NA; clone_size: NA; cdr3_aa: CASRATGTDTQYF; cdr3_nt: TGTGCCAGTAGGGCCACTGGCACAGATACGCAGTATTTT
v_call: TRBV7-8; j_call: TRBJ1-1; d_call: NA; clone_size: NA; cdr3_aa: CASSAQGRDTEAFF; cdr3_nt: TGTGCCAGCAGCGCACAGGGTCGGGACACTGAAGCTTTCTTT
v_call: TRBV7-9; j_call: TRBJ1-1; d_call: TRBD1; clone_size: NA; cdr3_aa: CASSTHRGNTEAFF; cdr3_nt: TGTGCCAGCAGCACTCACAGGGGGAACACTGAAGCTTTCTTT
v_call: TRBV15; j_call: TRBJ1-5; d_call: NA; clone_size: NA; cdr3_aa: CATSRWNQPQHF; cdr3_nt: TGTGCCACCAGCAGGTGGAATCAGCCCCAGCATTTT
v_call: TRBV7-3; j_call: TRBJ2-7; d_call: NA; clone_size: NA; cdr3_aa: CASSLKAGTYEQYF; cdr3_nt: TGTGCCAGCAGCTTAAAGGCAGGGACCTACGAGCAGTACTTC